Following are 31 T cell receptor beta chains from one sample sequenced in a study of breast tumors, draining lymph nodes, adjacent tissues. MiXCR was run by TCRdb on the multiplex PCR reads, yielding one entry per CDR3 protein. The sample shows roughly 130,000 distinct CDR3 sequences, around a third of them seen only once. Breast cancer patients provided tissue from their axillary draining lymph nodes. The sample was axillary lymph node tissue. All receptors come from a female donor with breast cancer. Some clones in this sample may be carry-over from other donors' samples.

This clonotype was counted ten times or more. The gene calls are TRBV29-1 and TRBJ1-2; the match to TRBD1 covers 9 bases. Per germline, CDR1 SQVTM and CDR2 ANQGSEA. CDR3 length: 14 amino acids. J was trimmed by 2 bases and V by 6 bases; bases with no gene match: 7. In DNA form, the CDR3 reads TGCAGCGTCTTCGGACAGGGGCCGAACTATGGCTACACCTTC. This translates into CSVFGQGPNYGYTF.

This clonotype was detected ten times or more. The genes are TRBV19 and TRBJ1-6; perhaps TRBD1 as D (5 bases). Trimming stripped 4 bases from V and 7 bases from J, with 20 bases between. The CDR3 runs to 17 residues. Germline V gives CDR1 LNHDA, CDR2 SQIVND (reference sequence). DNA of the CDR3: TGTGCCAGTAGTAGGGGGGGACGGTCCGCCGGGAATTCACCCCTCCACTTT. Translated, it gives CASSRGGRSAGNSPLHF.

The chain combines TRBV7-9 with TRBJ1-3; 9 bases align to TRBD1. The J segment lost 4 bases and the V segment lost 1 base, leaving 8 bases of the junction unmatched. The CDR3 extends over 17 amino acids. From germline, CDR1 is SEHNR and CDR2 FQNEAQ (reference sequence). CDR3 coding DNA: TGTGCCAGCAGCTTAGGGGGACAGGGAGTCATCGGAAACACCATATATTTT. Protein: CASSLGGQGVIGNTIYF. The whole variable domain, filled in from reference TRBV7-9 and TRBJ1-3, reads DTGVSQNPRHKITKRGQNVTFRCDPISEHNRLYWYRQTLGQGPEFLTYFQNEAQLEKSRLLSDRFSAERPKGSFSTLEIQRTEQGDSAMYLCASSLGGQGVIGNTIYFGEGSWLTVV.

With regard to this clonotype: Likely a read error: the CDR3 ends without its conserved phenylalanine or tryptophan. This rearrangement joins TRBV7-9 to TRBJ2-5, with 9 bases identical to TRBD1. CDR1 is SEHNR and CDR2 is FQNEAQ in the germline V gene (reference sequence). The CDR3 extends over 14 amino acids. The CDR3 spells CASGLGTGWETQYL. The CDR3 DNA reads TGTGCCAGCGGCTTAGGGACAGGGTGGGAGACCCAGTACCTC.

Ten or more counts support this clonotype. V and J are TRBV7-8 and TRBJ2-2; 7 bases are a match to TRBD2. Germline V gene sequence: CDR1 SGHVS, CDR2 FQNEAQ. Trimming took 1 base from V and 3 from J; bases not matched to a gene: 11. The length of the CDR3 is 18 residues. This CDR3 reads CASSLVWEVAGHTGELFF. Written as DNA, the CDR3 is TGTGCCAGCAGCTTAGTCTGGGAAGTAGCGGGCCACACCGGGGAGCTGTTTTTT.

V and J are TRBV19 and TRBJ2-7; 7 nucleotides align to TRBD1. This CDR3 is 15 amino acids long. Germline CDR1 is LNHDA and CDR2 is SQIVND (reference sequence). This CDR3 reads CASTDGQVTTGELYV. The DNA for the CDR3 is TGTGCCAGCACCGACGGACAGGTGACCACCGGGGAGCTGTACGTC.

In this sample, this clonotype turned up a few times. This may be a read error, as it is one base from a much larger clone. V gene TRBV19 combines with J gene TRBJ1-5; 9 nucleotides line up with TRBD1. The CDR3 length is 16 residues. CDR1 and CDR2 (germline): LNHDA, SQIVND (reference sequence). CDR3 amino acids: CASKDRGGYSNQPRHF. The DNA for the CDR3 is TGTGCCAGCAAGGACAGGGGAGGCTATAGCAATCAGCCCCGGCATTTT.

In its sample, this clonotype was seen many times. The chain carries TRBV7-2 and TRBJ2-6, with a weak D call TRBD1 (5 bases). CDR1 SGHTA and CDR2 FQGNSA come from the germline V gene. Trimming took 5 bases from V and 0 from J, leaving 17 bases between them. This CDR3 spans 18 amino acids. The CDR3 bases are TGTGCCAGCAGCACCTCGGCAGGGCAGTTCTCTGGGGCCAACGTCCTGACTTTC. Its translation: CASSTSAGQFSGANVLTF.

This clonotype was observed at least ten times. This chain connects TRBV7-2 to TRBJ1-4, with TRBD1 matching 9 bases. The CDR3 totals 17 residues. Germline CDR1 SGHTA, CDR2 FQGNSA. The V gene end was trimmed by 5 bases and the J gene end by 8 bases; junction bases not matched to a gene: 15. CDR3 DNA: TGTGCCAGCAGCCCGACGCATACACAGGGGGCCGGGGAAAAACTGTTTTTT. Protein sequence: CASSPTHTQGAGEKLFF.

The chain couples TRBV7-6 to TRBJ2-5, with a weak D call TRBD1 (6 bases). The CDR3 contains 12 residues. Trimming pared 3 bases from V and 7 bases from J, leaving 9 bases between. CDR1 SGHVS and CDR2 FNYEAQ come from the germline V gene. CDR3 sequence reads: CASSFSGVTQYF. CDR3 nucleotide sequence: TGTGCCAGCAGCTTTTCAGGGGTGACCCAGTACTTC.

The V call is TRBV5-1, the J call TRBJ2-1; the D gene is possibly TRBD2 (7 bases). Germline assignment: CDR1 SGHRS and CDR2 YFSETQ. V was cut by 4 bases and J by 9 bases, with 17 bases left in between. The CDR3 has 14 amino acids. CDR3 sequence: CASSTGGGNVEQFF. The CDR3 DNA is TGCGCCAGCAGCACGGGGGGCGGGAATGTTGAGCAGTTCTTC.

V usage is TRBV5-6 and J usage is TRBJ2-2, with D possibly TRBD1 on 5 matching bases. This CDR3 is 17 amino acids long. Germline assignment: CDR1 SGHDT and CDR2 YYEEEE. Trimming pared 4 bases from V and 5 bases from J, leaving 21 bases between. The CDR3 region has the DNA TGTGCCAGCAGCGACACACAGGCGGCCAGGACGACCGGGGAGCTGTTTTTT. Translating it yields CASSDTQAARTTGELFF.

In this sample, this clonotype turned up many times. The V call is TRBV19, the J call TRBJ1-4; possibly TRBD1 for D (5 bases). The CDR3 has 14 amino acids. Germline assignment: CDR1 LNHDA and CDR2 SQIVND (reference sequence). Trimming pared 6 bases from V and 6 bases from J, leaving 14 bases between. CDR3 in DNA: TGTGCCAGTAGGAGGGACTCCCTCGATGAAAAACTGTTTTTT. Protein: CASRRDSLDEKLFF. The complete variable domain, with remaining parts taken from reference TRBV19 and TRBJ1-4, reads DGGITQSPKYLFRKEGQNVTLSCEQNLNHDAMYWYRQDPGQGLRLIYYSQIVNDFQKGDIAEGYSVSREKKESFPLTVTSAQKNPTAFYLCASRRDSLDEKLFFGSGTQLSVL.

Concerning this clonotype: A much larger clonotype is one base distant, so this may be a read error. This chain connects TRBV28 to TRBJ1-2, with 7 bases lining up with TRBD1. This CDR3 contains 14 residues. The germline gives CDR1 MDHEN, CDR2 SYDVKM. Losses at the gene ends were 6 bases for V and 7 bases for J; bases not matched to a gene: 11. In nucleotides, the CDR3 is TGTGCCAGCAGCCGCGCGGGACAGACTCCTGGCTACACCTTC. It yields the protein CASSRAGQTPGYTF.

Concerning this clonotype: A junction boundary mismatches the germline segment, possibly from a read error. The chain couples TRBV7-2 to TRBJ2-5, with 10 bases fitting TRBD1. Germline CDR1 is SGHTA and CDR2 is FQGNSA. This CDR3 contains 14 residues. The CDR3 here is CAISRQGAQETQYF. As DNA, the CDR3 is TGTGCCATCAGCCGACAGGGGGCCCAAGAGACCCAGTACTTC.

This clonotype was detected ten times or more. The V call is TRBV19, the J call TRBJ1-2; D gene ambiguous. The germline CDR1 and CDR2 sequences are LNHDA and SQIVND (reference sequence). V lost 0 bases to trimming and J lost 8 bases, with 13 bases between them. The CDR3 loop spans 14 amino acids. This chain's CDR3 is CASSIDLSRGGYTF. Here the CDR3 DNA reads TGTGCCAGTAGTATAGACCTGTCCCGGGGAGGCTACACCTTC.

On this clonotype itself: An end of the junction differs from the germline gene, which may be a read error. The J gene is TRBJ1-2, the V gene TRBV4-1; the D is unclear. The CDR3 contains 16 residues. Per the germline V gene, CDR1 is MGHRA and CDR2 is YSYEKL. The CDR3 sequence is CASSLFEELLNYGYAF. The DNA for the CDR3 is TGCGCCAGCAGCCTCTTCGAGGAGCTCCTGAACTATGGCTACGCCTTC.

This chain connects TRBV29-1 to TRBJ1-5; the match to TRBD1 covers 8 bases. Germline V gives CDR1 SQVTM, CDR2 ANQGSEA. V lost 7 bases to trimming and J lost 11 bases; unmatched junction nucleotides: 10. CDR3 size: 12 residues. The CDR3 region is CSGRTGQETQHF. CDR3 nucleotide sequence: TGCAGCGGCCGGACAGGGCAAGAGACCCAGCATTTT. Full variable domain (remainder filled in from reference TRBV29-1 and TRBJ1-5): SAVISQKPSRDICQRGTSLTIQCQVDSQVTMMFWYRQQPGQSLTLIATANQGSEATYESGFVIDKFPISRPNLTFSTLTVSNMSPEDSSIYLCSGRTGQETQHFGDGTRLSIL.

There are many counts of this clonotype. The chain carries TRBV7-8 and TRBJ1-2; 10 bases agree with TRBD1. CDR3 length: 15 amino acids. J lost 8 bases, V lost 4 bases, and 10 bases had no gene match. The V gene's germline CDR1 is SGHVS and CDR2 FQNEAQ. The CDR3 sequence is CASSSSGTGAKGYTF. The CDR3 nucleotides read TGTGCCAGCAGCTCATCCGGGACAGGGGCGAAAGGCTACACCTTC.

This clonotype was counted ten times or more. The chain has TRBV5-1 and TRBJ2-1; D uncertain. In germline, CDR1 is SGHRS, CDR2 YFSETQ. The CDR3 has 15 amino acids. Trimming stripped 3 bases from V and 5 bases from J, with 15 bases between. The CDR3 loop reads CASSSDRSMNNEQFF. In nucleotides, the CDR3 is TGCGCCAGCAGCTCGGACCGCTCCATGAACAATGAGCAGTTCTTC. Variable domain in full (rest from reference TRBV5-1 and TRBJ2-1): KAGVTQTPRYLIKTRGQQVTLSCSPISGHRSVSWYQQTPGQGLQFLFEYFSETQRNKGNFPGRFSGRQFSNSRSEMNVSTLELGDSALYLCASSSDRSMNNEQFFGPGTRLTVL.

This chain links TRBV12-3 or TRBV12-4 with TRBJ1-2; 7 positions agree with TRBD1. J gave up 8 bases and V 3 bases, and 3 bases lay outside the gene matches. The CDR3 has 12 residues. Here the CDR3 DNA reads TGTGCCAGCAGTTTGAGGGACAGCGGCTACACCTTC. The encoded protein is CASSLRDSGYTF.

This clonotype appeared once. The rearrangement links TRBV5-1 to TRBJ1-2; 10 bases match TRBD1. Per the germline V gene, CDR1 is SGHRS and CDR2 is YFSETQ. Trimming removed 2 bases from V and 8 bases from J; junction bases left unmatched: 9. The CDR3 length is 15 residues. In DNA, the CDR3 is TGCGCCAGCAGCTTCGGGACAGGGGCCTCGCAAGGCTACACCTTC. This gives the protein CASSFGTGASQGYTF.

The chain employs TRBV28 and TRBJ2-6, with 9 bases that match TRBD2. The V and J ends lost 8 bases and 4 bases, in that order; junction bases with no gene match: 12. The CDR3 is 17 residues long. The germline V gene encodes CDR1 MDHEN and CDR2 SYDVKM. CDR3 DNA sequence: TGTGCCAGCCTCAGCGGGGGGCCATCGTCCGGGGCCAACGTCCTGACTTTC. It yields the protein CASLSGGPSSGANVLTF.

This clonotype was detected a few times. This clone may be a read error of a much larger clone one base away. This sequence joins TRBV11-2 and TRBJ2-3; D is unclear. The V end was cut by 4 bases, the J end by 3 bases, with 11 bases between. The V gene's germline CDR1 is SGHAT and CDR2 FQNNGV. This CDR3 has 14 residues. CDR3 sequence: CASSSCFGTDTQYF. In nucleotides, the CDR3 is TGTGCCAGCAGCTCCTGCTTTGGGACAGATACGCAGTATTTT.

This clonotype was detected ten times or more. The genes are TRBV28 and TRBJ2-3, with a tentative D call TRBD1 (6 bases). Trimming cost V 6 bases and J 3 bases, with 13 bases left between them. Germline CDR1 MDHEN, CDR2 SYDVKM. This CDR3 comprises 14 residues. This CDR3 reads CASSLTTGTDTQYF. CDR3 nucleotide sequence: TGTGCCAGCAGCCTAACGACAGGAACAGATACGCAGTATTTT.

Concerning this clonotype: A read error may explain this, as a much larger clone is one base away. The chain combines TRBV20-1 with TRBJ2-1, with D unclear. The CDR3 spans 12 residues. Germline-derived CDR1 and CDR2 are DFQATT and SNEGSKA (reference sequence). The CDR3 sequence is CSVAADYNEPFF. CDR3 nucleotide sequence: TGCAGTGTCGCGGCGGATTACAATGAGCCGTTCTTC.

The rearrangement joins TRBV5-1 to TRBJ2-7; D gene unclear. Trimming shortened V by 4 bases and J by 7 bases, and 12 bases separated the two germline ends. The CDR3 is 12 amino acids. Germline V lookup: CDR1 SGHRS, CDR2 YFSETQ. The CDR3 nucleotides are TGCGCCAGCAGCCTGTCTCGATCGGAGCAGTACTTC. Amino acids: CASSLSRSEQYF.

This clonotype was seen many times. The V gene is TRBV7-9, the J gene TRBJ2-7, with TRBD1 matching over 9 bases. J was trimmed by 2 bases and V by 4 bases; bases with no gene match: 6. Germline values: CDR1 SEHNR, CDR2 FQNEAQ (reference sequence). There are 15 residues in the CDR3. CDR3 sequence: CASSSLQGATYEQYF. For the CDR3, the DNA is TGTGCCAGCAGCTCGTTACAGGGGGCTACCTACGAGCAGTACTTC.

The CDR3 protein is CSARDPGSYGYTF. The CDR3 coding sequence is TGCAGTGCTAGAGATCCAGGTAGCTATGGCTACACCTTC. The chain carries TRBV20-1 and TRBJ1-2; D is unresolved. CDR3 length: 13 amino acids. V gave up 0 bases and J gave up 4 bases, with 9 bases separating them. Germline loops: CDR1 DFQATT, CDR2 SNEGSKA (reference sequence).

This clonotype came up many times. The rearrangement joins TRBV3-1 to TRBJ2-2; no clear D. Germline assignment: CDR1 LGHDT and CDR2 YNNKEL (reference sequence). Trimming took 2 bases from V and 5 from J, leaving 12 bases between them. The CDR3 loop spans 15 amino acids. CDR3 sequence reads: CASSQWQRGTGELFF. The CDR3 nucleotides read TGTGCCAGCAGCCAATGGCAGAGAGGTACCGGGGAGCTGTTTTTT. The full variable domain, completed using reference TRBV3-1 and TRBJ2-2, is DTAVSQTPKYLVTQMGNDKSIKCEQNLGHDTMYWYKQDSKKFLKIMFSYNNKELIINETVPNRFSPKSPDKAHLNLHINSLELGDSAVYFCASSQWQRGTGELFFGEGSRLTVL.

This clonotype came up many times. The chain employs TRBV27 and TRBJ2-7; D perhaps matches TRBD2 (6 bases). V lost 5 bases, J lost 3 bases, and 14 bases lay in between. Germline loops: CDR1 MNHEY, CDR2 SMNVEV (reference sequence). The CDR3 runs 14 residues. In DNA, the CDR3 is TGTGCCAGCAGTGTGACGGGAGTGGGCTACGAGCAGTACTTC. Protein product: CASSVTGVGYEQYF.